Listed below are T cell receptor beta chains from one sample, sequenced in a study of blood T cell repertoires in COVID-19. The data were produced by immunoSEQ multiplex PCR, yet TCRdb's version contains in-frame clones alone and is incomplete. The data hold around 270,000 clones, with around 90% observed a single time. The sequenced material came from PBMCs or T cells enriched from blood (not recorded which). The receptors here all came from a woman aged 40 to 50 who had been exposed to COVID-19. The CDR3 runs from the conserved cysteine through the conserved F or W. Each record gives: clone size, D gene, V gene, J gene, CDR3 protein, CDR3 DNA. A D gene is named only where the DNA matches it firmly. Size is omitted from some rows. Given values are once, few, many or a class for expanded clones.

>.|TRBD1|TRBV19|TRBJ1-2
CASSIPNIPGQGKNYGYTF
TGTGCCAGTAGTATACCCAATATTCCGGGACAGGGGAAAAACTATGGCTACACCTTC
>few|.|TRBV6-2/TRBV6-3|TRBJ2-7
CASSYSRDYEQYF
TGTGCCAGCAGTTACTCGCGAGACTACGAGCAGTACTTC
>.|TRBD2|TRBV6-2/TRBV6-3|TRBJ2-3
CASSYSTSGGARDTQYF
TGTGCCAGCAGTTACTCGACTAGCGGGGGGGCCCGCGATACGCAGTATTTT
>.|.|TRBV11-2|TRBJ1-2
CASSLDRGQGYGYTF
TGTGCCAGCAGCTTAGATCGCGGGCAAGGCTATGGCTACACCTTC
>.|TRBD2|TRBV13|TRBJ2-2
CASSQREGLGGELFF
TGTGCCAGCAGCCAGCGGGAGGGCCTCGGCGGGGAGCTGTTTTTT
>.|TRBD2|TRBV5-4|TRBJ2-1
CASSRGLAGGQVDEQFF
TGTGCCAGCAGCCGCGGACTAGCGGGAGGCCAGGTCGATGAGCAGTTCTTC
>.|.|TRBV29-1|TRBJ1-5
CSVTGGSSNQPQHF
TGCAGCGTAACGGGGGGGAGTAGCAATCAGCCCCAGCATTTT
>.|TRBD1|TRBV6-1|TRBJ2-4
CASSESIGGDRVTKNIQYF
TGTGCCAGCAGTGAATCAATAGGGGGGGACAGGGTAACCAAAAACATTCAGTACTTC
>.|TRBD2|TRBV7-9|TRBJ2-2
CASRPGGGMAVGELFF
TGTGCCAGCAGACCCGGGGGAGGGATGGCGGTCGGGGAGCTGTTTTTT
>.|.|TRBV3-1/TRBV3-2|TRBJ1-1
CASSLGQLNTEAFF
TGTGCCAGCAGCTTAGGACAGTTGAACACTGAAGCTTTCTTT
>.|.|TRBV5-4|TRBJ1-1
CASSLVGQPNTEAFF
TGTGCCAGCAGCTTGGTCGGACAGCCGAACACTGAAGCTTTCTTT
>.|.|TRBV5-1|TRBJ1-2
CASSPLAGSNYGYTF
TGCGCCAGCAGCCCGCTGGCAGGATCTAACTATGGCTACACCTTC
>.|.|TRBV29-1|TRBJ2-1
CSVDSQGNEQFF
TGCAGCGTTGATAGTCAGGGCAATGAGCAGTTCTTC
>.|TRBD1|TRBV3-1/TRBV3-2|TRBJ1-5
CASSLGTGGRQPQHF
TGTGCCAGCAGCCTCGGGACAGGGGGACGGCAGCCCCAGCATTTT
>once|.|TRBV28|TRBJ1-3
CASSSDAGAGKDTIYF
TGTGCCAGCAGTTCAGATGCAGGGGCTGGGAAGGACACCATATATTTT
>.|.|TRBV18|TRBJ1-2
CASSPDQGKIYGYTF
TGTGCCAGCTCACCAGATCAGGGGAAAATTTACGGCTACACCTTC
>.|.|TRBV18|TRBJ2-3
CASSPPTTRTDTQYF
TGTGCCAGCTCACCACCGACTACCCGCACAGATACGCAGTATTTT
>.|TRBD2|TRBV27|TRBJ2-1
CASSPLAGGREQFF
TGTGCCAGCAGCCCTCTAGCGGGAGGACGCGAGCAGTTCTTC
>.|TRBD2|TRBV30|TRBJ2-1
CAWSRLAGTSEQFF
TGTGCCTGGAGTCGACTAGCGGGGACAAGTGAGCAGTTCTTC
>.|TRBD1|TRBV19|TRBJ1-1
CASSIVGGLRNTEAFF
TGTGCCAGTAGTATAGTAGGGGGCCTGCGGAACACTGAAGCTTTCTTT
>.|.|TRBV11-3|TRBJ2-2
CASSPPLGELFF
TGTGCCAGCAGCCCCCCCCTGGGGGAGCTGTTTTTT
>.|.|TRBV2|TRBJ1-4
CASSEGGAGNEKLFF
TGTGCCAGCAGTGAAGGTGGGGCCGGTAATGAAAAACTGTTTTTT
>.|.|TRBV29-1|TRBJ1-2
CSVVQGSYGYTF
TGCAGCGTTGTGCAGGGTAGCTATGGCTACACCTTC
>.|TRBD1|TRBV7-3|TRBJ2-5
CASSPGTGEETQYF
TGTGCCAGCAGCCCCGGGACAGGGGAAGAGACCCAGTACTTC
>.|TRBD1|TRBV5-1|TRBJ2-7
CASSSTGKREQYF
TGCGCCAGCAGCTCGACAGGGAAGCGGGAGCAGTACTTC
>.|.|TRBV5-4|TRBJ1-1
CASSRTNTEAFF
TGTGCCAGCAGCCGGACAAACACTGAAGCTTTCTTT
>.|.|TRBV11-2|TRBJ1-5
CASSLTQSNQPQHF
TGTGCCAGCAGCTTAACACAGTCTAATCAGCCCCAGCATTTT
>.|.|TRBV7-9|TRBJ1-6
CASSLGAGGRPPLHF
TGTGCCAGCAGCTTAGGGGCGGGAGGAAGGCCACCCCTCCACTTT
>once|.|TRBV6-2/TRBV6-3|TRBJ2-7
CASSYSSSAERSYEQYF
TGTGCCAGCAGTTACTCTTCCAGCGCTGAACGTTCCTACGAGCAGTACTTC
>.|TRBD1|TRBV2|TRBJ2-7
CASSEPTGKAYEQYF
TGTGCCAGCAGTGAACCGACAGGGAAGGCCTACGAGCAGTACTTC
>once|.|TRBV7-9|TRBJ1-2
CASSPGNRGYTF
TGTGCCAGCAGCCCGGGGAATAGGGGCTACACCTTC
>once|.|TRBV7-2|TRBJ1-5
CASSARVGQNQPQHF
TGTGCCAGCAGCGCCAGGGTAGGCCAGAATCAGCCCCAGCATTTT
>.|TRBD2|TRBV6-2/TRBV6-3|TRBJ2-1
CASSYPGLAGIKENEQFF
TGTGCCAGCAGTTATCCCGGACTAGCGGGAATCAAGGAGAATGAGCAGTTCTTC
>.|TRBD2|TRBV12-3/TRBV12-4|TRBJ2-5
CASRGGRAQYF
TGTGCCAGCAGGGGAGGGAGGGCCCAGTACTTC
>.|TRBD1|TRBV28|TRBJ2-7
CASSLDRVVFNYEQYF
TGTGCCAGCAGCCTGGACAGGGTGGTATTCAACTACGAGCAGTACTTC
>.|.|TRBV13|TRBJ1-1
CASSLISLGQRREEAFF
TGTGCCAGCAGCTTAATCTCCCTCGGACAGAGAAGAGAGGAAGCTTTCTTT
>.|.|TRBV5-6|TRBJ2-7
CASSLGAGDEQYF
TGTGCCAGCAGCTTGGGAGCAGGGGACGAGCAGTACTTC
>.|.|TRBV6-2/TRBV6-3|TRBJ1-1
CASSYNLEVRSNTEAFF
TGTGCCAGCAGTTACAATCTTGAGGTTCGGTCGAACACTGAAGCTTTCTTT
>.|TRBD1|TRBV7-2|TRBJ1-2
CASSWGQGTNGYTF
TGTGCCAGCAGCTGGGGACAGGGAACAAATGGCTACACCTTC
>.|.|TRBV24-1|TRBJ1-5
CATSDLAGDGQPQHF
TGTGCCACCAGTGATTTGGCAGGGGACGGTCAGCCCCAGCATTTT
>once|.|TRBV5-1|TRBJ1-3
CASSFKGDGNTIYF
TGTGCCAGCAGCTTTAAAGGAGACGGAAACACCATATATTTT
>.|.|TRBV19|TRBJ2-3
CASSIAGGATDTQYF
TGTGCCAGTAGTATAGCGGGGGGCGCGACAGATACGCAGTATTTT
>.|.|TRBV19|TRBJ2-4
CASKFGSEVGKNIQYF
TGTGCCAGTAAGTTCGGCTCAGAGGTAGGCAAAAACATTCAGTACTTC
>.|.|TRBV28|TRBJ1-5
CASRSTISNQPQHF
TGTGCCAGCAGGAGCACGATTAGCAATCAGCCCCAGCATTTT
>.|TRBD1|TRBV7-9|TRBJ1-2
CASSPSPGQGFFGYTF
TGTGCCAGCAGCCCAAGCCCGGGACAGGGTTTCTTTGGCTACACCTTC
>.|TRBD2|TRBV28|TRBJ2-1
CASSYPTPSGGLEQFF
TGTGCCAGCAGTTACCCTACCCCTAGCGGGGGGCTTGAGCAGTTCTTC
>once|.|TRBV7-2|TRBJ2-7
CASSKDSGVREQYF
TGTGCCAGCAGCAAGGACAGCGGGGTTCGCGAGCAGTACTTC
>.|.|TRBV19|TRBJ2-4
CASSIAGGNGNIQYF
TGTGCCAGTAGTATAGCGGGCGGGAACGGAAACATTCAGTACTTC
>.|.|TRBV28|TRBJ2-7
CASSGRPLEQYF
TGTGCCAGCAGTGGGAGGCCACTCGAGCAGTACTTC
>.|.|TRBV6-5|TRBJ1-1
CASSYSIDTNTEAFF
TGTGCCAGCAGTTACTCTATCGACACGAACACTGAAGCTTTCTTT
>.|TRBD1|TRBV9|TRBJ2-7
CASSTQGARGNEQYF
TGTGCCAGCAGCACACAGGGGGCCCGAGGAAACGAGCAGTACTTC
>.|TRBD1|TRBV4-1|TRBJ2-5
CASSPQGTGDQETQYF
TGCGCCAGCAGCCCGCAAGGGACAGGGGATCAAGAGACCCAGTACTTC
>few|TRBD1|TRBV27|TRBJ2-2
CASTTGSAGELFF
TGTGCCAGCACGACAGGGAGCGCCGGGGAGCTGTTTTTT
>.|.|TRBV7-2|TRBJ1-4
CASSLAGGLGEKLFF
TGTGCCAGCAGCTTAGCCGGGGGGCTTGGAGAAAAACTGTTTTTT
>.|.|TRBV28|TRBJ2-2
CASSLSGGGSGELFF
TGTGCCAGCAGCCTCTCCGGTGGGGGCTCCGGGGAGCTGTTTTTT
>.|.|TRBV7-9|TRBJ1-1
CASSLSGGMAEAFF
TGTGCCAGCAGCTTAAGCGGGGGCATGGCTGAAGCTTTCTTT
>.|.|TRBV7-9|TRBJ2-7
CASSFAFSYEQYF
TGTGCCAGCAGCTTCGCGTTCTCCTACGAGCAGTACTTC
>.|.|TRBV11-2|TRBJ2-3
CASSPDRTDTQYF
TGTGCCAGCAGCCCCGACAGGACCGATACGCAGTATTTT
>.|TRBD1|TRBV4-1|TRBJ1-2
CASSPTGGNYGYTF
TGCGCCAGCAGCCCGACAGGGGGCAACTATGGCTACACCTTC
>once|TRBD1|TRBV3-1/TRBV3-2|TRBJ1-6
CASSHRQGGSPLHF
TGTGCCAGCAGCCATAGACAGGGGGGATCACCCCTCCACTTT